This is a list of T cell receptor beta chains from one sample in a study of blood T cell repertoires in COVID-19. Some clones are missing from TCRdb's copy, which holds only in-frame ones; the method was immunoSEQ multiplex PCR. The sample contains more than 80,000 clones, 71% of which appear only once. The sequenced sample was peripheral blood. These receptors were obtained from a human donor with acute or convalescent COVID-19. The donor label of this sample is uncertain. Both conserved end residues are part of each CDR3. The D gene is left open where the match is weak. Rows give clone size only sometimes, using once, few, many, or a class for an expanded clone.

. TRBJ1-6 . TRBV7-6 TGTGCCAGCAGCTTAGCCAGTCATTCACCCCTCCACTTT CASSLASHSPLHF
. TRBJ1-2 TRBD1 TRBV9 TGTGCATCCAGGGGGAAAGCTAACTATGGCTACACCTTC CASRGKANYGYTF
. TRBJ1-5 . TRBV5-6 TGTGCCAGCAGCCCCGAAGACAGGTCGTTTAATCAGCCCCAGCATTTT CASSPEDRSFNQPQHF
. TRBJ2-1 . TRBV6-5 TGTGCCAGCAGCCGAGCCCCCAATTTGAACAATGAGCAGTTCTTC CASSRAPNLNNEQFF
. TRBJ2-7 TRBD1 TRBV9 TGTGCCAGCAGCGTAGTGGGACAGACCTACGAGCAGTACTTC CASSVVGQTYEQYF
. TRBJ1-6 . TRBV7-2 TGTGCCAGCAGCTTAGGCACTAGGACCCTTTCACCCCTCCACTTT CASSLGTRTLSPLHF
once TRBJ2-5 . TRBV24-1 TGTGCCACCAGTCCGATGGGGGGCCAAGAGACCCAGTACTTC CATSPMGGQETQYF
. TRBJ1-1 TRBD1 TRBV10-2 TGCGCCAGCAGCGAACAGGGGTACACTGAAGCTTTCTTT CASSEQGYTEAFF
. TRBJ2-6 TRBD2 TRBV27 TGTGCCAGCAACCAACGGGGGAGGGGCCAGCTGGGGGCCAACGTCCTGACTTTC CASNQRGRGQLGANVLTF
. TRBJ1-1 TRBD1 TRBV2 TGTGCCAGCACCATGGGACAGGGGGAGTACACTGAAGCTTTCTTT CASTMGQGEYTEAFF
. TRBJ1-1 TRBD1 TRBV10-3 TGTGCCATCAGTGGTACACAGGGGGCTGAAACTGAAGCTTTCTTT CAISGTQGAETEAFF
. TRBJ1-6 . TRBV6-6 TGTGCCAGCACGGTCTCCTATAATTCACCCCTCCACTTT CASTVSYNSPLHF
. TRBJ1-2 TRBD1 TRBV7-2 TGTGCCAGCAGCCCAACCGGACAGGCGGGGAACTATGGCTACACCTTC CASSPTGQAGNYGYTF
. TRBJ2-2 . TRBV7-9 TGTGCCAGCCGCAGGGGTTCTTCCAACACCGGGGAGCTGTTTTTT CASRRGSSNTGELFF
. TRBJ2-2 TRBD1 TRBV5-6 TGTGCCAGCAGCTCCAGACAGGGGATCAACACCGGGGAGCTGTTTTTT CASSSRQGINTGELFF
. TRBJ1-6 . TRBV14 TGTGCCAGCAGCCAAGGAGTGGGGGCTGTGGATAATTCACCCCTCCACTTT CASSQGVGAVDNSPLHF
. TRBJ2-4 . TRBV5-1 TGCGCCAGCAGTCCGACTCTAGCCAAAAACATTCAGTACTTC CASSPTLAKNIQYF
. TRBJ2-3 TRBD2 TRBV11-1 TGTGCCAGCAGTTACCCCACGGGGGGTCGCACAGATACGCAGTATTTT CASSYPTGGRTDTQYF
few TRBJ1-2 . TRBV6-5 TGTGCCAGCCGCACAGGGAGCTATGGCTACACCTTC CASRTGSYGYTF
. TRBJ1-2 . TRBV4-1 TGCGCCAGCAGCCAAGGCGCGGGGGGCTACACCTTC CASSQGAGGYTF
. TRBJ1-6 TRBD1 TRBV4-1 TGCGCCAGCAGCCAAGCTCCCATTAACGACAGGGGGAATTCACCCCTCCACTTT CASSQAPINDRGNSPLHF
. TRBJ1-3 TRBD1 TRBV19 TGTGCCAGTAGAGCAACCGGGACAGCCTCTGGAAACACCATATATTTT CASRATGTASGNTIYF
. TRBJ2-7 . TRBV5-1 TGCGCCAGCATGGGGCCGGAACAGGGAACCTACGAGCAGTACTTC CASMGPEQGTYEQYF
. TRBJ1-2 TRBD1 TRBV6-6 TGTGCCAGCAGTTACCCGACAGGGCAGAACTATGGCTACACCTTC CASSYPTGQNYGYTF
. TRBJ1-2 . TRBV3-1/TRBV3-2 TGTGCCAGCAGCCAATGGGACCAGGGGGGCTACACCTTC CASSQWDQGGYTF
. TRBJ1-6 TRBD1 TRBV7-9 TGTGCCAGCAGCGATAACAGGGGGCTGTCCTATAATTCACCCCTCCACTTT CASSDNRGLSYNSPLHF
few TRBJ2-3 TRBD2 TRBV5-1 TGCGCCAGCAGCCTAGGGACTAGCCCTAGCACAGATACGCAGTATTTT CASSLGTSPSTDTQYF
. TRBJ1-6 . TRBV2 TGTGCCAGCAACTCCAGGGCAGATTCACCCCTCCACTTT CASNSRADSPLHF
. TRBJ1-2 TRBD1 TRBV29-1 TGCAGCGTCGAGACAGGGGTCTATGGCTACACCTTC CSVETGVYGYTF
. TRBJ1-6 TRBD1 TRBV3-1/TRBV3-2 TGTGCCAGCAGCAAAAACAGGGGAAGGGCTAATTCACCCCTCCACTTT CASSKNRGRANSPLHF
. TRBJ1-2 . TRBV10-2 TGCGCCAGCAGGAGGACTTCTAACTATGGCTACACCTTC CASRRTSNYGYTF
. TRBJ2-7 . TRBV9 TGTGCCAGCAGCGTAGCCCCTACCTACGAGCAATACTTC CASSVAPTYEQYF
. TRBJ1-5 TRBD1 TRBV11-2 TGTGCCAGCAGCTCGACAGGGGGTGGCAATCAGCCCCAGCATTTT CASSSTGGGNQPQHF
. TRBJ1-6 . TRBV19 TGTGCCAGTACTCTCATCGGGGGACCGGTTCGGGCCCTCCACTTT CASTLIGGPVRALHF
. TRBJ2-3 . TRBV28 TGTGCCAGCAGTACCGGGAACTATCTCACAGATACGCAGTATTTT CASSTGNYLTDTQYF
. TRBJ2-7 TRBD2 TRBV5-1 TGCGCCAGCAGCCCCGGGACTATTGGCTACGAGCAGTACTTC CASSPGTIGYEQYF
. TRBJ1-4 . TRBV20-1 TGCAGTGCTAGTCCGGGACCCGGGAGCACTAATGAAAAACTGTTTTTT CSASPGPGSTNEKLFF
few TRBJ2-7 . TRBV30 TGTGCCTGGAGAAGAGTGCGCGCCTACGAGCAGTACTTC CAWRRVRAYEQYF
once TRBJ1-5 . TRBV19 TGTGCCAGTAGTCCGGAGGGGAAGGTGAATCAGCCCCAGCATTTT CASSPEGKVNQPQHF
. TRBJ2-3 TRBD2 TRBV4-1 TGCGCCAGCAGACCGACTAGCCTCACAGATACGCAGTATTTT CASRPTSLTDTQYF
. TRBJ1-1 . TRBV20-1 TGCAGTGCTAGTCAAGCGAACACTGAAGCTTTCTTT CSASQANTEAFF
. TRBJ2-5 TRBD1 TRBV15 TGTGCCACATGGACAGGTCAAGAGACCCAGTACTTC CATWTGQETQYF
. TRBJ2-7 TRBD1 TRBV18 TGTGCCAGCTCAAGGAACAGGGGGCAAGACGAGCAGTACTTC CASSRNRGQDEQYF
few TRBJ2-5 TRBD2 TRBV4-1 TGCGCCAGCAGCCAAGTCTTGGGTAGCGGGGGACAAGAGACCCAGTACTTC CASSQVLGSGGQETQYF
. TRBJ1-2 TRBD1 TRBV19 TGTGCCAGTAACTCCCCGGGACAGCTGCTAGGCTACACCTTC CASNSPGQLLGYTF
. TRBJ1-1 . TRBV3-1/TRBV3-2 TGTGCCAGCAGTCGCGGGGGGGCCACTGAAGCTTTCTTT CASSRGGATEAFF
. TRBJ2-5 . TRBV7-7 TGTGCTAGCAGCCCAGGGAGGCAAGAGACCCAGTACTTC CASSPGRQETQYF
. TRBJ2-2 . TRBV20-1 TGCAGTGCTCCCCTATTCGGGGAGCTGTTTTTT CSAPLFGELFF
few TRBJ1-6 . TRBV7-2 TGTGCCAGCAGCTTACAGGGGTTTAATTCACCCCTCCACTTT CASSLQGFNSPLHF
few TRBJ1-1 . TRBV9 TGTGCCAGCAGCGTAAGAGTGACAGGCGGAAACACTGAAGCTTTCTTT CASSVRVTGGNTEAFF
. TRBJ2-3 . TRBV9 TGTGCCAGCAGCCCTAGACTAGTAGCAGATACGCAGTATTTT CASSPRLVADTQYF